This TCR beta chain originates from a study of vaccination effects on CD4 cells after COVID-19. The count of this clone is one. Its matching antigen is unknown. The V segment lost 6 bases and the J segment 0 bases; nucleotides outside the gene matches: 1. The CDR3 loop spans 13 amino acids. In germline, CDR1 is MGHRA, CDR2 YSYEKL. Study-level results: No early post-infection timepoints were available in the study, which also included few convalescent patients.

Before sequencing, viral peptide pools were used by the ViraFEST assay to expand antigen-specific CD4+ T cells. Subsequent to approximately 11 days of culture, CD4+ T cells were isolated. In the vaccine recipients, nucleocapsid antibodies were negative and there was no prior SARS-CoV-2 infection. The assay was immunoSEQ multiplex PCR, and TCRdb's table has in-frame clones only and misses some. The sample records about 73,000 clones, under 85% being singletons. V gene TRBV4-1 combines with J gene TRBJ1-1; 7 positions match TRBD1. The sample here was CD4+ T cells from PBMCs cultured with HCoV-NL63 spike peptides, taken before COVID-19 vaccination. The receptor comes from a human donor who received a COVID-19 vaccine. The CDR3 here is CASRGQLNTEAFF. CDR3 DNA sequence: TGCGCCAGCAGGGGACAGTTGAACACTGAAGCTTTCTTT.